This T cell receptor (beta chain) is drawn from a study of type 1 and type 2 diabetes patients. Background on the study: Donors were type 1 diabetes, type 2 diabetes, or nondiabetic controls. A total of around 18,000,000 paired-end reads came from the whole study. The study, taken as a whole, reports: Both CD4+ and CD8+ type 2 diabetes repertoires showed significantly higher diversity than type 1.

Genomic DNA was the PCR template. The TCR beta CDR3 region was amplified using 30 forward and 13 reverse primers. TCRdb recomputed calls from the multiplex PCR reads with MiXCR, one row per CDR3 protein. This table holds 250,000 or so distinct CDR3 sequences, roughly 48% found once. This clonotype is a singleton in its sample. The antigen is undetermined. Germline V gives CDR1 DFQATT, CDR2 SNEGSKA (reference sequence). This CDR3 spans 17 amino acids. Trimming removed 5 bases from V and 5 bases from J; junction bases left unmatched: 11. The sequence came from a young man with type 2 diabetes. Sample: peripheral blood mononuclear cells (PBMCs). The genes are TRBV20-1 and TRBJ2-5, with 16 bases lining up with TRBD2. DNA for the CDR3: TGCAGTGCTCCCCTACCGGGACTAGCGGGAGGGGTGGAGACCCAGTACTTC. Translated: CSAPLPGLAGGVETQYF.